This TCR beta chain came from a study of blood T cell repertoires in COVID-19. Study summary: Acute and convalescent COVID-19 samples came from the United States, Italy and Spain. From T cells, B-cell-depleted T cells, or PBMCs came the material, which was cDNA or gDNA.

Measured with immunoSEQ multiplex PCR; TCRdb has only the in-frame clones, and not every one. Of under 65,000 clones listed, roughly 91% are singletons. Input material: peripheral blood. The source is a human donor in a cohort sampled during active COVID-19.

The CDR3 region has the DNA TGTGCCAGCAGCCCCCTCGGACAGGCTTATGAAAAACTGTTTTTT. This translates into CASSPLGQAYEKLFF. J is TRBJ1-4 and V is TRBV7-6; 7 positions match TRBD1. CDR1 is SGHVS, CDR2 FNYEAQ, per germline. The length of the CDR3 is 15 residues. The J segment lost 6 bases and the V segment lost 5 bases, leaving 9 bases of the junction unmatched.